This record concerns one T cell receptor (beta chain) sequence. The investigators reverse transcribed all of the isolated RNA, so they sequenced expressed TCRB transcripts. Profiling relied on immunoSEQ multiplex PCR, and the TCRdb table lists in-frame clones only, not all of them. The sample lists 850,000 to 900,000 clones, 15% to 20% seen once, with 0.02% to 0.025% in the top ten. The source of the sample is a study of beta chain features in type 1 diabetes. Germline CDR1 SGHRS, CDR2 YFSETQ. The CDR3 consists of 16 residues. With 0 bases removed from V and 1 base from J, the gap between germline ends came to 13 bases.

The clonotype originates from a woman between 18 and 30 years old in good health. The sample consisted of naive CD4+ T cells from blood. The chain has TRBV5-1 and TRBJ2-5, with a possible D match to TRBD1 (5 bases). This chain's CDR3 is CASSLGQPQVQETQYF. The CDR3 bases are TGCGCCAGCAGCTTGGGACAGCCCCAGGTCCAAGAGACCCAGTACTTC.